The 29 T cell receptor beta chains below come from one sample, sequenced in a study of shared T cell receptors in the human thymus. The assay was immunoSEQ multiplex PCR, and TCRdb's table has in-frame clones only and misses some. There are hundreds of thousands of clones in the sample; approximately 85% occur only once, and roughly 0.01% lies in the top ten. The same data also contributed to another study, on human thymus T cells.

Specimen: thymocytes. The receptors come from a girl in the first two years of life with a congenital heart defect.

The chain uses TRBV4-2 and TRBJ2-7, with TRBD1 as a possible D gene (5 bases). Trimming removed 1 base from V and 0 bases from J, with 19 bases in between. Germline loops: CDR1 LGHNA, CDR2 YNFKEQ. The CDR3 has 18 residues. The CDR3 DNA reads as TGTGCCAGCAGCCAAGTTCCAGGGATTTTAGATAGCTCCTACGAGCAGTACTTC. As protein: CASSQVPGILDSSYEQYF.

The chain links TRBV7-8 to TRBJ2-1; 7 bases are a match to TRBD2. The CDR3 totals 17 residues. CDR1 SGHVS and CDR2 FQNEAQ come from the germline V gene. Losses at the gene ends were 5 bases for V and 0 bases for J; bases not matched to a gene: 10. The CDR3 DNA sequence: TGTGCCAGCAGCCCCCAACGACTAGCTAGCTCCTACAATGAGCAGTTCTTC. Its translation: CASSPQRLASSYNEQFF.

The chain is built from TRBV5-4 and TRBJ1-2; D gene ambiguous. V lost 7 bases and J 6 bases, leaving 16 bases between the germline ends. Germline V gene sequence: CDR1 SGHNT, CDR2 YYREEE (reference sequence). The length of the CDR3 is 13 residues. Here the CDR3 DNA reads TGTGCCAGCTTTGCCCGGGAGAGAGATGGCTACACCTTC. This translates into CASFARERDGYTF.

This clone came up a few times. This chain links TRBV7-9 with TRBJ1-2; D not resolved. This CDR3 has 19 amino acids. The germline CDR1 and CDR2 sequences are SEHNR and FQNEAQ (reference sequence). V was cut by 5 bases and J by 4 bases, with 29 bases left in between. DNA of the CDR3: TGTGCCAGCAGCCTAGACGAAAAAGGGAGTCGAAATACGGGCTATGGCTACACCTTC. This encodes CASSLDEKGSRNTGYGYTF.

V and J are TRBV14 and TRBJ1-1; 7 bases are a match to TRBD1. Losses at the gene ends were 1 base for V and 0 bases for J; bases not matched to a gene: 5. Germline V gives CDR1 SGHDN, CDR2 FVKESK. The CDR3 loop spans 16 amino acids. DNA of the CDR3: TGTGCCAGCAGCCAAGGGGTCGACAGGGTGAACACTGAAGCTTTCTTT. Protein product: CASSQGVDRVNTEAFF.

This chain links TRBV7-9 with TRBJ1-3; no clear D gene. Trimming took off 2 bases at V and 7 bases at J, with 24 bases between the two ends. This CDR3 has 18 amino acids. CDR1 is SEHNR, CDR2 FQNEAQ, per germline (reference sequence). In DNA, the CDR3 is TGTGCCAGCAGCTTATGGGCACCCCCGGCCCCCGATTGGAACACCATATATTTT. The encoded protein is CASSLWAPPAPDWNTIYF.

V is TRBV11-2 and J is TRBJ1-6; 8 bases line up with TRBD1. CDR1 and CDR2 from the germline V gene are SGHAT and FQNNGV. Trimming removed 0 bases from V and 3 bases from J; junction bases left unmatched: 13. The CDR3 extends over 20 amino acids. CDR3 DNA sequence: TGTGCCAGCAGCTTAGATCCAAGACAGGGGTATTTTGGCTATAATTCACCCCTCCACTTT. This gives the protein CASSLDPRQGYFGYNSPLHF.

The chain links TRBV2 to TRBJ2-5; TRBD1 matches at 12 bases. The germline gives CDR1 SNHLY, CDR2 FYNNEI. The CDR3 consists of 13 residues. The V gene end was trimmed by 6 bases and the J gene end by 5 bases; junction bases not matched to a gene: 1. CDR3 sequence reads: CASRGQGAETQYF. CDR3 sequence (DNA): TGTGCCAGCAGGGGACAGGGGGCGGAGACCCAGTACTTC.

This chain uses TRBV7-8 with TRBJ2-7; no clear D. This CDR3 is 14 amino acids long. Germline CDR1 is SGHVS and CDR2 is FQNEAQ. V dropped 5 bases and J dropped 6 bases, with 17 bases sitting between them. The CDR3 sequence is CASSPFPPEFEQYF. CDR3 nucleotides: TGTGCCAGCAGCCCGTTCCCCCCCGAGTTCGAGCAGTACTTC.

V usage is TRBV10-3 and J usage is TRBJ2-3, with D possibly TRBD1 on 6 matching bases. V lost 5 bases to trimming and J lost 5 bases, with 20 bases between them. CDR3 size: 16 residues. Germline values: CDR1 ENHRY, CDR2 SYGVKD. This chain's CDR3 is CAISPRESGHIDTQYF. The CDR3 DNA reads as TGTGCCATCAGTCCCAGGGAGTCGGGACACATAGATACGCAGTATTTT.

The chain uses TRBV11-1 and TRBJ1-3, with TRBD1 as a possible D gene (5 bases). Trimming pared 5 bases from V and 0 bases from J, leaving 17 bases between. CDR1 and CDR2 from the germline V gene are SGHAT and FQDESV (reference sequence). The CDR3 consists of 17 residues. The CDR3 coding sequence is TGTGCCAGCAGCACCTTTCAGCAGGGAGGCTCTGGAAACACCATATATTTT. This gives the protein CASSTFQQGGSGNTIYF.

The V gene is TRBV5-1, the J gene TRBJ2-1; D ambiguous. V was trimmed by 6 bases and J by 0 bases, leaving 10 bases between them. Germline CDR1 SGHRS, CDR2 YFSETQ. This CDR3 comprises 14 residues. The CDR3 sequence: CASTPRGSYNEQFF. CDR3 nucleotides: TGCGCCAGCACCCCTCGCGGCTCCTACAATGAGCAGTTCTTC.

V is TRBV4-1 and J is TRBJ1-2; no clear D gene. The CDR3 runs 16 residues. Deletions cut 0 bases from V and 4 bases from J, with 15 bases between. Germline V gene lookup returns CDR1 MGHRA and CDR2 YSYEKL. DNA of the CDR3: TGCGCCAGCAGCCAAGATACCCCCTCGACAATCTATGGCTACACCTTC. Its protein is CASSQDTPSTIYGYTF.

In DNA, the CDR3 is TGTGCCAGCAGGGGGACAGGGGCGCAAGAGACCCAGTACTTC. It encodes CASRGTGAQETQYF. This chain connects TRBV6-5 to TRBJ2-5; 10 positions match TRBD1. Losses at the gene ends were 6 bases for V and 2 bases for J; bases not matched to a gene: 3. The CDR3 is 14 residues long. The germline V gene has CDR1 MNHEY and CDR2 SVGAGI.

CDR3 protein: CASSPPEDSYEQYF. CDR3 DNA sequence: TGTGCCAGCAGTCCCCCTGAGGACTCCTACGAGCAGTACTTC. The chain recombines TRBV27 with TRBJ2-7; D is uncertain. This CDR3 spans 14 amino acids. Deletions cut 5 bases from V and 0 bases from J, with 11 bases between. Germline CDR1 reads MNHEY; CDR2 reads SMNVEV (reference sequence).

The V gene is TRBV5-6, the J gene TRBJ2-2; D unclear. Trimming left V 1 base short and J 0 bases short, with 16 bases between. The CDR3 has 18 residues. The germline V gene has CDR1 SGHDT and CDR2 YYEEEE. The CDR3 region is CASSLSGIAIANTGELFF. CDR3 DNA sequence: TGTGCCAGCAGCTTGTCTGGAATAGCTATCGCGAACACCGGGGAGCTGTTTTTT.

This chain joins TRBV7-9 and TRBJ1-6; D is uncertain. The CDR3 sequence is 12 residues long. V lost 2 bases to trimming and J lost 10 bases, with 6 bases between them. Per germline, CDR1 SEHNR and CDR2 FQNEAQ (reference sequence). This CDR3 reads CASSLIRSPLHF. Written as DNA, the CDR3 is TGTGCCAGCAGCTTAATTCGGTCACCCCTCCACTTT.

This sequence joins TRBV2 and TRBJ1-3; TRBD1 matches at 8 bases. With 10 bases clipped from V and 0 bases from J, the junction kept 5 bases outside the gene matches. The germline CDR1 and CDR2 sequences are SNHLY and FYNNEI. The CDR3 spans 14 residues. The CDR3 loop is CATGQGSSGNTIYF. The CDR3 DNA reads as TGTGCCACCGGACAGGGTAGCTCTGGAAACACCATATATTTT.

The chain has TRBV14 and TRBJ1-1; D not certain. The germline CDR1 and CDR2 sequences are SGHDN and FVKESK. The CDR3 contains 15 residues. Trimming stripped 1 base from V and 4 bases from J, with 13 bases between. The CDR3 DNA reads TGTGCCAGCAGCCAAGGGGGAGTGCCAACCACTGAAGCTTTCTTT. Translation gives CASSQGGVPTTEAFF.

This CDR3 is CASSEASQAGGYTF. The CDR3 region has the DNA TGTGCCAGCAGTGAAGCCTCGCAGGCTGGAGGCTACACCTTC. The chain joins TRBV6-1 to TRBJ1-2; D is uncertain. With 0 bases removed from V and 8 bases from J, the gap between germline ends came to 13 bases. The CDR3 runs to 14 residues. Per germline, CDR1 MNHNS and CDR2 SASEGT.

The V gene is TRBV7-8, the J gene TRBJ1-2, with D possibly being TRBD1 (5 bases). The germline V and J ends were trimmed by 1 base and 6 bases, with 9 bases remaining between them. The germline V gene encodes CDR1 SGHVS and CDR2 FQNEAQ. CDR3 size: 13 residues. The CDR3 loop is CASSLGPGNGYTF. CDR3 in DNA: TGTGCCAGCAGCTTAGGGCCAGGGAATGGCTACACCTTC.

In this sample, this clone turned up a few times. The chain employs TRBV27 and TRBJ1-1; D not certain. V lost 5 bases, J lost 7 bases, and 8 bases lay in between. Germline V lookup: CDR1 MNHEY, CDR2 SMNVEV (reference sequence). The CDR3 has 11 residues. CDR3 sequence: CASSQADEAFF. CDR3 sequence (DNA): TGTGCCAGCAGTCAGGCAGATGAAGCTTTCTTT.

The chain is built from TRBV4-2 and TRBJ2-5, with D perhaps matching TRBD1 (5 bases). The J call may not be correct, given that the DNA end is closer to TRBJ2-7. The CDR3 sequence is 16 residues long. The V gene's germline CDR1 is LGHNA and CDR2 YNFKEQ. CDR3 in DNA: TGTGCCAGCAGCCAAGAACTTCGGACACACTCCTACGAGCAGTACTTC. Translating it yields CASSQELRTHSYEQYF.

The chain links TRBV11-2 to TRBJ1-2, with a weak D call TRBD1 (5 bases). V was shortened by 5 bases and J by 5 bases, with 15 bases between the two germline ends. The CDR3 is 14 residues long. CDR1 is SGHAT, CDR2 FQNNGV, per germline. This CDR3 is CASSHKRGPYGYTF. Written as DNA, the CDR3 is TGTGCCAGCAGCCACAAAAGGGGTCCTTATGGCTACACCTTC.

CDR3 sequence reads: CASSVGPGDTEAFF. The CDR3, as DNA: TGTGCCAGCAGCGTAGGACCGGGTGACACTGAAGCTTTCTTT. This chain uses TRBV9 with TRBJ1-1, with D unclear. Germline V gene lookup returns CDR1 SGDLS and CDR2 YYNGEE. V was shortened by 0 bases and J by 3 bases, with 9 bases between the two germline ends. The CDR3 runs 14 residues.

The rearrangement uses TRBV5-5 and TRBJ2-5; TRBD1 matches 8 bases. CDR1 is SGHKS, CDR2 YYEKEE, per germline (reference sequence). The V and J ends lost 3 bases and 3 bases, in that order; junction bases with no gene match: 10. The CDR3 is made up of 16 amino acids. The CDR3 DNA reads as TGTGCCAGCAGCTCAGACAGGGGTCAGAGTAAAGAGACCCAGTACTTC. Encoded protein: CASSSDRGQSKETQYF.

This chain uses TRBV9 with TRBJ1-1; 7 nucleotides agree with TRBD1. The CDR3 covers 19 residues. Germline V gene sequence: CDR1 SGDLS, CDR2 YYNGEE. V shed 4 bases, J shed 7 bases, and the junction held 25 bases outside the gene matches. In DNA form, the CDR3 reads TGTGCCAGCAGCCCACAACTAGAGGCCAACAGGGGCTTCGGCTATGAAGCTTTCTTT. As protein: CASSPQLEANRGFGYEAFF.

The sample holds one count of this clone. The gene calls are TRBV2 and TRBJ2-6, with 7 nucleotides matching TRBD1. J was trimmed by 0 bases and V by 8 bases; bases with no gene match: 13. There are 18 residues in the CDR3. Germline V gene lookup returns CDR1 SNHLY and CDR2 FYNNEI. The CDR3 DNA reads as TGTGCCAGCGGGGGTCGGACAGGAGGCTCCTCTGGGGCCAACGTCCTGACTTTC. Translation gives CASGGRTGGSSGANVLTF.

The chain is built from TRBV27 and TRBJ1-3; D is perhaps TRBD1 (6 bases). The CDR3 is 17 amino acids. Trimming took 11 bases from V and 8 from J, leaving 31 bases between them. Germline loops: CDR1 MNHEY, CDR2 SMNVEV (reference sequence). This chain's CDR3 is CARLGGGRTMNSDTIYF. The CDR3 bases are TGTGCCCGACTAGGGGGGGGCAGAACAATGAATTCTGACACCATATATTTT.